A single sample gave rise to the 20 T cell receptor beta chains below, sequenced in a study of shared clonotypes between healthy human individuals. Sequencing was performed with immunoSEQ multiplex PCR; in TCRdb, only in-frame clones are kept and a portion is missing. The sample records approximately 2.1 million clones, 85% to 95% being singletons. The sequencing sample was made of naive CD4+ T cells from PBMCs. The subset here: CD45RA+ positively selected. The receptors here all came from a man younger than 35 in good health. Some clones in this sample may be carry-over from other donors' samples.

V is TRBV4-3 and J is TRBJ2-1; D unclear. The CDR3 runs to 16 residues. Germline CDR1 reads LGHNA; CDR2 reads YSLEER. The V end was cut by 1 base, the J end by 0 bases, with 10 bases between. This CDR3 reads CASSQGRSFSYNEQFF. The CDR3 DNA reads TGCGCCAGCAGCCAAGGACGCAGTTTCTCCTACAATGAGCAGTTCTTC.

As to this clone: Other DNA variants within this sample encode the same CDR3. The rearrangement links TRBV2 to TRBJ2-7, with D unclear. The length of the CDR3 is 11 residues. The germline CDR1 and CDR2 sequences are SNHLY and FYNNEI. V lost 5 bases to trimming and J lost 3 bases, with 5 bases between them. The CDR3, as DNA: TGTGCCAGCAGTCGGAACTACGAGCAGTACTTC. This gives the protein CASSRNYEQYF.

The chain recombines TRBV15 with TRBJ2-4; TRBD1 is a possible D gene (5 bases). The germline CDR1 and CDR2 sequences are LNHNV and YYDKDF (reference sequence). Between the trimmed V and J ends, which lost 7 bases and 0 bases, there was a span of 7 bases. CDR3 length equals 13 residues. The CDR3 nucleotides are TGTGCCACCAAGGGGCCAGCCAAAAACATTCAGTACTTC. It is translated as CATKGPAKNIQYF.

This clone has only one observation. The genes are TRBV28 and TRBJ2-7; no reliable D call. From germline, CDR1 is MDHEN and CDR2 SYDVKM. Trimming shortened V by 5 bases and J by 0 bases, and 8 bases separated the two germline ends. The CDR3 sequence is 13 residues long. The CDR3 is CASSRPASYEQYF. The CDR3 bases are TGTGCCAGCAGTCGACCGGCCTCCTACGAGCAGTACTTC. Complete variable domain (other parts from reference TRBV28 and TRBJ2-7): DVKVTQSSRYLVKRTGEKVFLECVQDMDHENMFWYRQDPGLGLRLIYFSYDVKMKEKGDIPEGYSVSREKKERFSLILESASTNQTSMYLCASSRPASYEQYFGPGTRLTVT.

The chain recombines TRBV29-1 with TRBJ2-1; 10 bases match TRBD2. The ends lost 6 bases at V and 4 bases at J; junction bases unmatched: 9. The CDR3 extends over 15 amino acids. CDR1 SQVTM and CDR2 ANQGSEA come from the germline V gene. CDR3 nucleotide sequence: TGCAGCGTGGATTCTAGCGGGAGTACGTACAATGAGCAGTTCTTC. Protein product: CSVDSSGSTYNEQFF.

The sample holds a few counts of this clone. The rearrangement links TRBV6-5 to TRBJ1-1; 7 bases fit TRBD1. From germline, CDR1 is MNHEY and CDR2 SVGAGI. Unmatched junction bases numbered 7, after V lost 6 bases and J lost 6 bases. The CDR3 is 13 amino acids. The CDR3 bases are TGTGCCAGCAGGCCAACAGGGGCCTCTGAAGCTTTCTTT. It specifies CASRPTGASEAFF.

The CDR3 DNA is TGTGCCAGCAGCTTGGCCGGGCAGGGTAGCCAAGAGACCCAGTACTTC. Its protein product is CASSLAGQGSQETQYF. This chain uses TRBV5-4 with TRBJ2-5, with a weak D call TRBD1 (5 bases). Trimming took off 0 bases at V and 1 base at J, with 13 bases between the two ends. Germline V lookup: CDR1 SGHNT, CDR2 YYREEE (reference sequence). This CDR3 contains 16 residues.

The J gene is TRBJ2-2, the V gene TRBV28, with 10 bases matching TRBD1. The CDR3 runs 16 residues. V shed 7 bases, J shed 4 bases, and the junction held 9 bases outside the gene matches. CDR1 MDHEN and CDR2 SYDVKM come from the germline V gene. The CDR3: CASITRRTGGTGELFF. CDR3 sequence (DNA): TGTGCCAGCATCACACGAAGGACAGGGGGCACCGGGGAGCTGTTTTTT.

The V and J genes are TRBV15 and TRBJ1-2, with a tentative D call TRBD1 (6 bases). CDR1 and CDR2 (germline): LNHNV, YYDKDF (reference sequence). Trimming removed 3 bases from V and 2 bases from J, with 13 bases in between. There are 15 residues in the CDR3. The CDR3: CATSSGDTPNYGYTF. The DNA for the CDR3 is TGTGCCACCAGCAGTGGGGACACCCCAAACTATGGCTACACCTTC.

The J gene is TRBJ1-5, the V gene TRBV6-5; D is undetermined. Germline V lookup: CDR1 MNHEY, CDR2 SVGAGI. This CDR3 is 13 amino acids long. The V gene lost 5 bases and the J gene lost 6 bases, with 11 bases spanning the gap. CDR3 residues: CASSALMGQPQHF. As DNA, the CDR3 is TGTGCCAGCAGTGCCTTGATGGGTCAGCCCCAGCATTTT.

The chain uses TRBV2 and TRBJ1-4; 8 bases align to TRBD1. V gave up 6 bases and J gave up 8 bases; unmatched junction bases: 11. Per germline, CDR1 SNHLY and CDR2 FYNNEI. This CDR3 contains 15 residues. The CDR3 coding sequence is TGTGCCAGCAGCCGCGAGACAGGGGTCGAAGAAAAACTGTTTTTT. Translating gives CASSRETGVEEKLFF.

This clone appeared once. The chain uses TRBV28 and TRBJ1-1; D is perhaps TRBD1 (6 bases). This CDR3 comprises 15 residues. Trimming left V 5 bases short and J 2 bases short, with 15 bases between. The germline V gene encodes CDR1 MDHEN and CDR2 SYDVKM. This chain's CDR3 is CASSLWDTTNTEAFF. CDR3 nucleotide sequence: TGTGCCAGCAGTCTGTGGGACACAACAAACACTGAAGCTTTCTTT.

The rearrangement links TRBV20-1 to TRBJ2-7, with D possibly matching TRBD1 (6 bases). Germline values: CDR1 DFQATT, CDR2 SNEGSKA (reference sequence). The CDR3 spans 11 residues. V shed 6 bases and J shed 4 bases, with 10 bases lying between them. CDR3 protein: CSAPQGYEQYF. DNA of the CDR3: TGCAGTGCCCCTCAGGGGTACGAGCAGTACTTC.

Comment on this clone: Other nucleotide sequences in the sample specify the same CDR3. The chain employs TRBV5-1 and TRBJ1-1; D ambiguous. Germline loops: CDR1 SGHRS, CDR2 YFSETQ. The CDR3 is made up of 13 amino acids. Trimming left V 1 base short and J 1 base short, with 5 bases between. Written as DNA, the CDR3 is TGCGCCAGCAGCTTGCAAGAGAACACTGAAGCTTTCTTT. This translates into CASSLQENTEAFF.

This rearrangement joins TRBV28 to TRBJ1-1; TRBD1 matches at 7 bases. CDR3 size: 15 residues. V shed 5 bases, J shed 1 base, and the junction held 7 bases outside the gene matches. Per germline, CDR1 MDHEN and CDR2 SYDVKM. The CDR3: CASSISRGKNTEAFF. CDR3 nucleotide sequence: TGTGCCAGCAGTATATCCAGGGGGAAGAACACTGAAGCTTTCTTT.

The chain recombines TRBV6-1 with TRBJ1-5; 7 bases fit TRBD1. CDR1 is MNHNS, CDR2 SASEGT, per germline. There are 15 residues in the CDR3. V was clipped by 6 bases and J by 4 bases; unmatched bases: 9. For the CDR3, the DNA is TGTGCCAGCAGGATCAGACAGGGCACGAATCAGCCCCAGCATTTT. It yields the protein CASRIRQGTNQPQHF.

V usage is TRBV6-1 and J usage is TRBJ2-1, with TRBD2 matching 9 bases. There are 17 residues in the CDR3. The ends lost 2 bases at V and 4 bases at J; junction bases unmatched: 9. Germline CDR1 is MNHNS and CDR2 is SASEGT. The CDR3 DNA reads TGTGCCAGCAGTGAACTTCTAGCGGGATCTATGTACAATGAGCAGTTCTTC. Translated: CASSELLAGSMYNEQFF.

J is TRBJ1-2 and V is TRBV5-1, with D hard to call. Trimming shortened V by 3 bases and J by 8 bases, and 17 bases separated the two germline ends. The CDR3 loop spans 14 amino acids. Per germline, CDR1 SGHRS and CDR2 YFSETQ. For the CDR3, the DNA is TGCGCCAGCAGCTCCCCACGGCCTGGTTACGGCTACACCTTC. Translating gives CASSSPRPGYGYTF.

This chain links TRBV6-5 with TRBJ2-5; 10 positions match TRBD2. J was trimmed by 5 bases and V by 0 bases; bases with no gene match: 6. The germline V gene has CDR1 MNHEY and CDR2 SVGAGI. The CDR3 consists of 16 residues. The CDR3 here is CASSYSLAGGRETQYF. The CDR3 nucleotides are TGTGCCAGCAGTTACTCTTTAGCGGGAGGTCGGGAGACCCAGTACTTC.

The V call is TRBV5-4, the J call TRBJ2-1, with 7 bases identical to TRBD2. This CDR3 region has 15 residues. Germline assignment: CDR1 SGHNT and CDR2 YYREEE (reference sequence). V gave up 4 bases and J gave up 5 bases; unmatched junction bases: 9. The CDR3 sequence is CASSVDGTTHNEQFF. In DNA form, the CDR3 reads TGTGCCAGCAGCGTGGATGGGACTACTCACAATGAGCAGTTCTTC.